The next 15 T cell receptor delta chains were all read from a single sample in a study of Vδ1+ human thymocytes listed by TCRdb under 2018. What the research found in general, with its limitations: In contrast to oligoclonal peripheral blood repertoires, thymic TRG and TRD repertoires appeared to be highly polyclonal with Gaussian CDR3 length distributions.

The sequencer listed for this sample is Illumina MiSeq. RNA was isolated using the RNeasy mini kit, and reverse transcription was performed with Superscript III. To generate the CDR3 amplicons, a multiplex PCR was run using pooled V-gene forward primers together with a constant-region reverse primer that carried Illumina adaptor overhangs. Clones were re-identified by TCRdb from the public reads with CATT, and rows with the same DNA were merged. Present in this sample are 20,000 to 25,000 delta-chain clones, roughly 7.3% of which were seen just once. Jointly, the top ten make up less than 1% of the sample. Antigens for these TCRs are unknown. The sample consisted of Vdelta1+ gamma-delta thymocytes from the thymus. Interpreted using the paper, the cell subset or site label stands for: FACS-sorted CD3+ TCRalphabeta- TCRVdelta1+ TCRVdelta2- thymocytes. These receptor sequences come from a child less than two years old who had congenital heart surgery.

This clone was found a few times. The same CDR3 can be traced to other DNA sequences in this sample. V usage is TRDV2 and J usage is TRDJ1, with 8 nucleotides matching TRDD3. The CDR3 length is 22 residues. Germline trimming cut 9 bases from V and 0 bases from J; bases unmatched to any gene: 32. Germline values: CDR1 GEAIGNYY, CDR2 EKD. DNA of the CDR3: TGTGCCGGTCGTCCCCCTCCCCAGATACTGGGGGTCATCCTGAAGTACACCGATAAACTCATCTTT. Encoded protein: CAGRPPPQILGVILKYTDKLIF.

This clone was counted between two and nine times. The rearrangement uses TRDV1 and TRDJ1, with 9 nucleotides matching TRDD2. CDR1 and CDR2 from the germline V gene are TSWWSYY and QGS. The CDR3 is 20 amino acids. The trim removed 1 base at V and 0 bases at J, leaving 15 bases unmatched. CDR3 sequence: CALGEPSFLRGGINTDKLIF. As DNA, the CDR3 is TGTGCTCTTGGGGAACCCTCCTTCCTACGGGGGGGGATCAACACCGATAAACTCATCTTT.

This rearrangement joins TRDV1 to TRDJ1; a possible D gene is TRDD2 (5 bases). Trimming left V 1 base short and J 0 bases short, with 12 bases between. The CDR3 is 16 residues long. CDR1 is TSWWSYY, CDR2 QGS, per germline. CDR3 region: CALGEQGPYYTDKLIF. The CDR3 DNA reads as TGTGCTCTTGGGGAACAGGGTCCCTACTACACCGATAAACTCATCTTT.

V gene TRDV1 combines with J gene TRDJ1, with 7 bases aligning to TRDD3. The J gene was not available in TCRdb and was assigned here by matching the DNA to germline segments. Per the germline V gene, CDR1 is TSWWSYY and CDR2 is QGS. After removal of 1 base from V and 0 bases from J, the junction contained 26 bases not matched to a gene. The length of the CDR3 is 23 residues. The CDR3 is CALGERRHPEITPGGQNTDKLIF. CDR3 nucleotides: TGTGCTCTTGGGGAACGTCGTCATCCTGAGATTACCCCTGGGGGCCAAAACACCGATAAACTCATCTTT.

This clone was picked up a small number of times. V gene TRDV1 combines with J gene TRDJ1; the match to TRDD3 covers 8 bases. V shed 1 base and J 1 base; nucleotides not matched to a gene: 17. The CDR3 consists of 20 residues. The germline V gene encodes CDR1 TSWWSYY and CDR2 QGS. The CDR3 region is CALGERMSPNWGAGTDKLIF. DNA of the CDR3: TGTGCTCTTGGGGAACGGATGTCCCCAAACTGGGGGGCGGGCACCGATAAACTCATCTTT.

The chain joins TRDV1 to TRDJ1, with D possibly TRDD3 on 6 matching bases. The J gene, missing from TCRdb, was assigned here through DNA to germline matching. The CDR3 spans 22 residues. The V gene's germline CDR1 is TSWWSYY and CDR2 QGS. The V and J ends lost 4 bases and 0 bases respectively, with 33 bases between them. CDR3 loop: CALGGGSHPRRDKDGYTDKLIF. Here the CDR3 DNA reads TGTGCTCTTGGGGGGGGTTCCCACCCCCGGAGGGATAAGGACGGATACACCGATAAACTCATCTTT.

This clone was found a few times. The chain has TRDV1 and TRDJ1; TRDD3 matches 7 bases. The CDR3 is 25 residues long. Germline V gives CDR1 TSWWSYY, CDR2 QGS. Trimming took 1 base from V and 0 from J; bases not matched to a gene: 32. CDR3: CALGEPQGRYYGIWGPPSYTDKLIF. The CDR3 DNA reads TGTGCTCTTGGGGAACCTCAAGGCCGCTACTACGGCATCTGGGGGCCACCTAGTTACACCGATAAACTCATCTTT.

This clone showed up just a few times. This chain uses TRDV1 with TRDJ1; 10 bases are shared with TRDD3. The germline V gene encodes CDR1 TSWWSYY and CDR2 QGS. V gave up 0 bases and J gave up 2 bases; unmatched junction bases: 15. This CDR3 has 20 amino acids. CDR3 protein: CALGELTSYFLLGDTDKLIF. As DNA, the CDR3 is TGTGCTCTTGGGGAACTTACTTCCTACTTTCTACTGGGGGATACCGATAAACTCATCTTT.

This clone has just a few counts. The rearrangement uses TRDV1 and TRDJ1; TRDD3 aligns across 7 bases. CDR3 length: 19 residues. The V gene's germline CDR1 is TSWWSYY and CDR2 QGS. Trimming removed 5 bases from V and 4 bases from J; junction bases left unmatched: 22. The CDR3 region is CALGKSRTWGTNAHDKLIF. The CDR3 DNA reads as TGTGCTCTTGGGAAATCCCGAACTTGGGGGACAAACGCGCACGATAAACTCATCTTT.

This clone was seen more than once but under ten times. This rearrangement joins TRDV1 to TRDJ1, with 12 bases lining up with TRDD3. CDR1 and CDR2 from the germline V gene are TSWWSYY and QGS. The CDR3 length is 23 residues. The J segment lost 5 bases and the V segment lost 4 bases, leaving 29 bases of the junction unmatched. The CDR3 is CALGATMGLPTHTGGYHADKLIF. The CDR3 DNA is TGTGCTCTTGGGGCCACTATGGGCCTTCCTACTCATACTGGGGGATACCACGCAGATAAACTCATCTTT.

The genes are TRDV2 and TRDJ3; D gene ambiguous. From germline, CDR1 is GEAIGNYY and CDR2 EKD. The CDR3 has 18 residues. V dropped 7 bases and J dropped 1 base, with 19 bases sitting between them. CDR3 coding DNA: TGTGCCTGGGGAGGTCGACGTTTGAGATCCTGGGACACCCGACAGATGTTTTTC. It encodes CAWGGRRLRSWDTRQMFF.

The chain combines TRDV1 with TRDJ1, with D possibly TRDD3 on 6 matching bases. V was clipped by 2 bases and J by 0 bases, with 34 bases between them. CDR1 and CDR2 from the germline V gene are TSWWSYY and QGS. The CDR3 extends over 23 amino acids. The CDR3 DNA is TGTGCTCTTGGGGAATTCCATGGGGTTAGGTGCCTGGGGACCACAAAGTACACCGATAAACTCATCTTT. This codes for CALGEFHGVRCLGTTKYTDKLIF.

This clone has only a few counts. The V and J genes are TRDV1 and TRDJ1; D may be TRDD3 (6 bases). The CDR3 has 17 amino acids. V was clipped by 6 bases and J by 0 bases, with 20 bases between them. Germline V gene lookup returns CDR1 TSWWSYY and CDR2 QGS. The CDR3 protein is CALGSAGDLEHTDKLIF. The CDR3 nucleotides read TGTGCTCTTGGATCCGCGGGGGACCTGGAACACACCGATAAACTCATCTTT.

This clone was detected a few times. The chain links TRDV1 to TRDJ1; no clear D. The CDR3 spans 17 residues. V was pared by 1 base and J by 0 bases, with 15 bases between. Germline CDR1 is TSWWSYY and CDR2 is QGS. The CDR3 nucleotides read TGTGCTCTTGGGGAACCTTCAGCCTCCCTGTACACCGATAAACTCATCTTT. This encodes CALGEPSASLYTDKLIF.

This clone was counted only a few times. The rearrangement uses TRDV1 and TRDJ1, with D possibly being TRDD3 (5 bases). CDR3 length: 17 amino acids. Trimming took 4 bases from V and 4 from J, leaving 22 bases between them. Germline V gives CDR1 TSWWSYY, CDR2 QGS. CDR3 loop: CALGVSPGGYWCDKLIF. The CDR3 nucleotides read TGTGCTCTTGGGGTTTCCCCAGGAGGGTACTGGTGCGATAAACTCATCTTT.